This T cell receptor (beta chain) derives from a study of shared clonotypes between healthy human individuals (dated by TCRdb to about 2020). Regarding the study in general: Three men and a couple of women, aged 18 to 49 years, made up the cohort. Per donor, three plates each were used for CD4 naive and CD4 memory, two for CD8 naive, and one for CD8 memory. To estimate repertoire size and how much clonotype sharing occurs between individuals, the study deeply sequenced the blood TCR repertoires of 5 or 6 healthy adults. To increase sequencing depth and limit assay-specific biases, TCR repertoire library preparation and sequencing were carried out by different laboratories using diverse techniques. Per donor, leukapheresis produced somewhere between about 0.85 and 9.5 billion PBMCs.

Using the deep immunoSEQ assay, TCR CDR3 regions were amplified from genomic DNA by multiplex PCR. Genomic DNA extracted from each cell subset was distributed evenly over all wells of several immunoSEQ 96-well plates, and each plate served as one replicate. For sorted subsets, each replicate PCR was loaded with 200 ng genomic DNA, equivalent to 30,000 or so T cell genomes. Purified libraries were measured with a Qubit 3.0 fluorometer, size-checked on a Bioanalyzer 2100, and measured again with the KAPA Library Quantification kit. Every immunoSEQ 96-well plate was sequenced on a dedicated single-read 150-cycle Illumina NextSeq 550 flow cell. The authors' pipeline ran thus. Because the immunoSEQ output included only junctional sequences and no quality scores, the filtering could not be the same as the filtering used for full-length reads. Sequences were annotated with PyIR, a Python wrapper for IgBLAST v1.9, using IMGT germline references to assign V/J genes and CDR3. Any read was removed if the V/J assignment was weak (E-value above 1e-6), the CDR3 was missing, or the read contained stop codons, out-of-frame junctions, or ambiguous translated residues. V3J clonotypes were defined as sequences sharing an identical inferred V gene, J gene, and CDR3 amino acid sequence. To compute the percentage overlap between repertoires, the number of shared unique clonotypes was divided by the size of the smaller repertoire. Three approaches were used to assess repertoire richness: RTK rarefaction, the Chao1 estimator, and Recon v2.1 estimates of unobserved clonotypes. For all TCRbeta clonotypes obtained by the gDNA method from four donors, generation probabilities were computed with OLGA. In its TCRdb copy, this immuneACCESS table keeps in-frame sequences only and misses some clones. Where compared with another copy, unresolved V genes explain less than half of these, and the others have no known cause. That table supplies the V and J calls and clone size; D and trimming were determined from the DNA. This sample lists about 1 million clones; roughly 80% were detected once. The ten largest account for 1.4% of the sample.

The donors were healthy, HIV-negative adults who had no recently reported acute infections or vaccinations. All donors were Caucasian adults living in Nashville, Tennessee, USA. CD4+ T cells were enriched through magnetic negative selection, after which naive cells were positively selected on CD45RA and the remaining negative fraction served as the memory subset. After blood collection by leukapheresis, PBMCs were isolated using Ficoll-Histopaque density gradient centrifugation and then cryopreserved in the vapor phase of liquid nitrogen. Analytical flow cytometry was used to check the purity and quantity of every magnetically sorted T cell population. Genomic DNA was isolated from every sorted fraction and measured by UV absorbance on a Nanodrop 2000c. From the germline V gene, CDR1 is KGHSH and CDR2 is LQKENI. The CDR3 sequence holds 15 residues, the cysteine and phenylalanine included. Kept here is only the CDR3 DNA, which spans 45 bases and is read in frame from base 1.

For this clone: This receptor's antigen is unknown. Compared with germline, one end of the junction differs, possibly owing to a read error.

The research as a whole found: When four donors were compared, the shared fraction of clonotypes was around 4.6% for naive CD4, less than 4% for naive CD8, roughly 2.5% for memory CD4, and around 0.4% for memory CD8. Incomplete sequencing was indicated by rarefaction of sorted-subset datasets, despite the large sequencing depth. Higher generation probabilities were observed for clonotypes shared by all four sorted-subset donors than for non-shared clonotypes. Sampling was limited to blood, and TCR repertoires in tissue likely differ from TCR repertoires in blood. Because the study included only a small number of donors, the genetic and exposure-history diversity represented was limited. Pairwise subsampling led to the expectation that sequencing depth would affect the degree of clonotype sharing among donors. Naive subsets generally had larger estimated clonotype richness than memory subsets.

Sequencing was done on a sample of memory CD4+ T cells sorted from blood. The sample's cell subset or site label, in plain terms: CD45RA-negative fraction. Recombination joined TRBV18 with TRBJ2-5; 10 of the junction bases match TRBD1. The sequence derives from a man aged 18 to 30 in good health. The nucleotides are TGTGCCAGCTCACCCCCCGGGACAGGGGTCCTGGTGCCGAACTTC. It encodes CASSPPGTGVLVPNF.